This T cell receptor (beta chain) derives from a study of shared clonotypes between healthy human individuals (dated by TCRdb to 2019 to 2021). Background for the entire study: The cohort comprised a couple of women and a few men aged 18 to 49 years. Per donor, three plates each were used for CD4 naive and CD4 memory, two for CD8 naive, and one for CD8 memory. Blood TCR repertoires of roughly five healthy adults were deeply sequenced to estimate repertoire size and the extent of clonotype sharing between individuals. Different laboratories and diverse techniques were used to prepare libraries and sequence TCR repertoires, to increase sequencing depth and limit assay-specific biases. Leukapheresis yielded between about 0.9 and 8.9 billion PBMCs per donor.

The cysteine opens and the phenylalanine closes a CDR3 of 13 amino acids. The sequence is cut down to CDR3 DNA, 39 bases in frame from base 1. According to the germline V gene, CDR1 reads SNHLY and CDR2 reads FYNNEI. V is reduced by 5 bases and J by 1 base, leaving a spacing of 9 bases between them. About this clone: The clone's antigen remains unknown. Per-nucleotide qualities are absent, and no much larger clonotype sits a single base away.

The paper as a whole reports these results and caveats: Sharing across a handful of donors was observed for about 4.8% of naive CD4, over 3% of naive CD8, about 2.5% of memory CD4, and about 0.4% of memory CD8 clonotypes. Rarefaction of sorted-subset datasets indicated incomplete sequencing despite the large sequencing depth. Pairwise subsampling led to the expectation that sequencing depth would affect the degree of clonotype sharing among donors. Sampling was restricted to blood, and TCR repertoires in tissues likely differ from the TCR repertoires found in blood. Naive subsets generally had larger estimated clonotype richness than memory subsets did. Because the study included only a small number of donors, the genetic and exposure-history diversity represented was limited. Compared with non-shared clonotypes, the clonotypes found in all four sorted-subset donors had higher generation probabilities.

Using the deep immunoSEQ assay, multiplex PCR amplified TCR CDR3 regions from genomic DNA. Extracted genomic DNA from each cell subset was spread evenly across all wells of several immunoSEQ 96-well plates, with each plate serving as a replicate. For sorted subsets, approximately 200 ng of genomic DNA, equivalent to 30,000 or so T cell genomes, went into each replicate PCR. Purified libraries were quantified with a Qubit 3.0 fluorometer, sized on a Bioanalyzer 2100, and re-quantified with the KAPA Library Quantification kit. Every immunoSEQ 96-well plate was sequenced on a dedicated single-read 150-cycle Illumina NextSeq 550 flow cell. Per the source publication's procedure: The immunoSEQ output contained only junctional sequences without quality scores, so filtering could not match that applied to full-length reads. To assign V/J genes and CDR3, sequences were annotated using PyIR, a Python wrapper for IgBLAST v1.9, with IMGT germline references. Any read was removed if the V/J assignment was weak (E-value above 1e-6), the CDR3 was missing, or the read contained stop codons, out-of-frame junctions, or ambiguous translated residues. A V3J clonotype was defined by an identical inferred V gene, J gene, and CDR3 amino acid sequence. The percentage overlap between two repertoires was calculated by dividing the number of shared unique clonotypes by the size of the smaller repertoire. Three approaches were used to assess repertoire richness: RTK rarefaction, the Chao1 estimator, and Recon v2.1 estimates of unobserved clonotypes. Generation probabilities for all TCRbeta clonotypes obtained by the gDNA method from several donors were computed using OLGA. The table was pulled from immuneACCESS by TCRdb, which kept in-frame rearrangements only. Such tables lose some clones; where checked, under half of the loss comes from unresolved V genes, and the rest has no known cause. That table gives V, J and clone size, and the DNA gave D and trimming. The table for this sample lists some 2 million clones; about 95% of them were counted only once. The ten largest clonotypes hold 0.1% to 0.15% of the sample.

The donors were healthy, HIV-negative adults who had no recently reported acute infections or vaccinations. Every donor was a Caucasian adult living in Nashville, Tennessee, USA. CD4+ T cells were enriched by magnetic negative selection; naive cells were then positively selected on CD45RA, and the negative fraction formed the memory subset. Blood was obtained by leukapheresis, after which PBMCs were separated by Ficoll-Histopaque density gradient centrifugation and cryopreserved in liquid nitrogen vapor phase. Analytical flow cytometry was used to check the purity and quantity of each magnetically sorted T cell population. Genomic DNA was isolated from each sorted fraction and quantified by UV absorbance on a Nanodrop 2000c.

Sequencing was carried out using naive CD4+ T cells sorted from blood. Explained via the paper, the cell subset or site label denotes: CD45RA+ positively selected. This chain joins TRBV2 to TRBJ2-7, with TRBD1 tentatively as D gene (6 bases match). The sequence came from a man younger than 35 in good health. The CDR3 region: CASSTGLSYEQYF. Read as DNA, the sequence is TGTGCCAGCAGTACAGGGCTATCCTACGAGCAGTACTTC.